The 32 T cell receptor beta chains in this list originate from one sample, sequenced in a study of cytomegalovirus exposure and HLA in healthy donors listed by TCRdb under 2017. Library creation used the immunoSEQ multiplex PCR assay. TCRdb took this table from immuneACCESS and kept in-frame rearrangements with V and J called. Such tables lack part of the clones; where checked against another copy, unresolved V genes explain under half of the gap, and the rest is unexplained. The sample table contains 110,000 to 150,000 clones; only one count was recorded for approximately 92% of them. The biggest ten clones account for about 9.9% of the sample. Sequencing was performed on PBMCs. These receptors came from a woman aged 18 to 35 in good health and CMV-seropositive.

The V gene is TRBV4-3, the J gene TRBJ2-1; TRBD2 might be the D (6 bases). The CDR3 runs to 17 residues. V lost 2 bases to trimming and J lost 0 bases, with 14 bases between them. Germline V gene sequence: CDR1 LGHNA, CDR2 YSLEER. The CDR3 DNA reads as TGCGCCAGCAGCCAATCCACGGCGGGGAGCTCCTACAATGAGCAGTTCTTC. It translates to CASSQSTAGSSYNEQFF.

J is TRBJ1-4 and V is TRBV6-5, with 8 bases that match TRBD1. The CDR3 has 15 amino acids. Germline CDR1 MNHEY, CDR2 SVGAGI. With 6 bases clipped from V and 1 base from J, the junction kept 4 bases outside the gene matches. The CDR3: CASRGQGGTNEKLFF. CDR3 DNA sequence: TGTGCCAGCAGAGGACAGGGAGGAACTAATGAAAAACTGTTTTTT.

This chain links TRBV2 with TRBJ2-2; TRBD2 might be the D (6 bases). This CDR3 is 15 amino acids long. Trimming cost V 2 bases and J 4 bases, with 11 bases left between them. From germline, CDR1 is SNHLY and CDR2 FYNNEI. The CDR3 DNA sequence: TGTGCCAGCAGTGAAACCGGGGGAGGCACCGGGGAGCTGTTTTTT. This codes for CASSETGGGTGELFF.

This chain connects TRBV7-2 to TRBJ2-7; TRBD2 matches 7 bases. This CDR3 contains 16 residues. The V and J ends lost 5 bases and 2 bases, in that order; junction bases with no gene match: 12. Germline V gene lookup returns CDR1 SGHTA and CDR2 FQGNSA. Here the CDR3 reads CASSAWGGGGPYEQYF. Written as DNA, the CDR3 is TGTGCCAGCAGCGCATGGGGCGGGGGAGGCCCCTACGAGCAGTACTTC.

The chain links TRBV28 to TRBJ2-3; TRBD1 agrees at 9 bases. CDR1 is MDHEN and CDR2 is SYDVKM in the germline V gene. V was pared by 5 bases and J by 2 bases, with 8 bases of the junction left unmatched. The CDR3 length is 16 residues. For the CDR3, the DNA is TGTGCCAGCAGTGCGACAGGGGGGGATCTCACAGATACGCAGTATTTT. Encoded protein: CASSATGGDLTDTQYF.

The chain employs TRBV10-3 and TRBJ1-4; D is unresolved. The CDR3 runs 16 residues. CDR1 and CDR2 (germline): ENHRY, SYGVKD. Trimming took off 0 bases at V and 8 bases at J, with 16 bases between the two ends. CDR3 bases: TGTGCCATCAGTGAGTCGAGTCCAACGGGGAGGGAAAAACTGTTTTTT. This gives the protein CAISESSPTGREKLFF.

In its sample, this clone was seen a few times. This rearrangement joins TRBV6-1 to TRBJ2-2, with unresolved D. Trimming took off 6 bases at V and 7 bases at J, with 12 bases between the two ends. This CDR3 is 13 amino acids long. Germline V lookup: CDR1 MNHNS, CDR2 SASEGT. The CDR3 DNA follows: TGTGCCAGCAGCCATAGTAAGAACGGGGAGCTGTTTTTT. Protein product: CASSHSKNGELFF.

CDR3 sequence reads: CASSSSWGGSNSPLHF. CDR3 sequence (DNA): TGTGCCAGCAGCTCCTCGTGGGGGGGTAGTAATTCACCCCTCCACTTT. V gene TRBV11-2 combines with J gene TRBJ1-6, with D perhaps matching TRBD1 (5 bases). This CDR3 is 16 amino acids long. With 4 bases removed from V and 6 bases from J, the gap between germline ends came to 16 bases. CDR1 and CDR2 from the germline V gene are SGHAT and FQNNGV.

This clone was counted only a few times. The chain employs TRBV7-8 and TRBJ2-5; 11 bases align to TRBD1. Germline CDR1 reads SGHVS; CDR2 reads FQNEAQ. Unmatched junction bases numbered 9, after V lost 1 base and J lost 5 bases. The CDR3 contains 17 residues. As DNA, the CDR3 is TGTGCCAGCAGCTTAGTCGACTTGGGACAGGGGGGCGAGACCCAGTACTTC. Its translation is CASSLVDLGQGGETQYF.

This clone was seen just once. The rearrangement links TRBV4-3 to TRBJ2-7, with 7 bases aligning to TRBD1. V shed 0 bases, J shed 0 bases, and the junction held 8 bases outside the gene matches. The germline gives CDR1 LGHNA, CDR2 YSLEER. This CDR3 spans 17 amino acids. Here the CDR3 reads CASSQDDSGGNSYEQYF. In nucleotides, the CDR3 is TGCGCCAGCAGCCAAGATGATTCAGGGGGAAACTCCTACGAGCAGTACTTC.

This clone was observed once. This chain connects TRBV25-1 to TRBJ2-5; D not resolved. Germline CDR1 reads MGHDK; CDR2 reads SYGVNS. The CDR3 is 14 residues long. Trimming took off 2 bases at V and 2 bases at J, with 9 bases between the two ends. Here the CDR3 reads CASSEGGIQETQYF. For the CDR3, the DNA is TGTGCCAGCAGTGAAGGCGGTATACAAGAGACCCAGTACTTC.

The chain joins TRBV7-8 to TRBJ2-1; TRBD2 matches 13 bases. CDR1 is SGHVS and CDR2 is FQNEAQ in the germline V gene. Trimming cost V 4 bases and J 4 bases; bases outside gene matches: 4. This CDR3 is 16 amino acids long. The CDR3 protein is CASSSPTSGGYNEQFF. The CDR3 DNA is TGTGCCAGCAGCTCCCCGACTAGCGGGGGGTACAATGAGCAGTTCTTC.

The rearrangement joins TRBV30 to TRBJ1-5, with D possibly matching TRBD1 (6 bases). Germline values: CDR1 GTSNPN, CDR2 SVGIG (reference sequence). The V gene lost 1 base and the J gene lost 7 bases, with 17 bases spanning the gap. CDR3 size: 15 residues. The CDR3 loop is CAWSAVGGAKQPQHF. As DNA, the CDR3 is TGTGCCTGGAGTGCCGTCGGGGGGGCTAAGCAGCCCCAGCATTTT.

V gene TRBV7-9 combines with J gene TRBJ2-5; 9 bases align to TRBD2. The V gene's germline CDR1 is SEHNR and CDR2 FQNEAQ (reference sequence). V lost 5 bases and J lost 1; bases outside the gene matches: 8. This CDR3 is 16 amino acids long. The CDR3 loop is CASSPRSGLAQETQYF. Written as DNA, the CDR3 is TGTGCCAGCAGCCCCCGGTCGGGACTAGCCCAAGAGACCCAGTACTTC.

A single count supports this clone. The chain recombines TRBV5-1 with TRBJ1-1, with 7 bases fitting TRBD1. CDR1 is SGHRS, CDR2 YFSETQ, per germline. V dropped 0 bases and J dropped 1; count of bases not matched to a gene: 3. The CDR3 loop spans 15 amino acids. The DNA for the CDR3 is TGCGCCAGCAGCTTGGTGACAGGGCCGAACACTGAAGCTTTCTTT. Translation gives CASSLVTGPNTEAFF.

J is TRBJ2-1 and V is TRBV11-2; TRBD2 matches at 8 bases. V lost 5 bases to trimming and J lost 4 bases; unmatched junction nucleotides: 7. The germline V gene has CDR1 SGHAT and CDR2 FQNNGV. This CDR3 spans 15 amino acids. As DNA, the CDR3 is TGTGCCAGCAGCCCCCCACCGGGGGGGTACAATGAGCAGTTCTTC. As protein: CASSPPPGGYNEQFF. The full variable domain, rest sourced from reference TRBV11-2 and TRBJ2-1, is EAGVAQSPRYKIIEKRQSVAFWCNPISGHATLYWYQQILGQGPKLLIQFQNNGVVDDSQLPKDRFSAERLKGVDSTLKIQPAKLEDSAVYLCASSPPPGGYNEQFFGPGTRLTVL.

CDR3 residues: CASSLQGANYGYTF. The DNA for the CDR3 is TGTGCCAGCAGTTTACAGGGGGCCAACTATGGCTACACCTTC. J is TRBJ1-2 and V is TRBV27, with 8 bases aligning to TRBD1. The CDR3 extends over 14 amino acids. CDR1 MNHEY and CDR2 SMNVEV come from the germline V gene (reference sequence). V lost 2 bases and J lost 2; bases outside the gene matches: 1.

V usage is TRBV7-9 and J usage is TRBJ2-2, with 8 bases lining up with TRBD2. The CDR3 has 15 residues. Germline assignment: CDR1 SEHNR and CDR2 FQNEAQ (reference sequence). J gave up 4 bases and V 5 bases, and 6 bases lay outside the gene matches. CDR3 residues: CASSIRTSSTGELFF. Written as DNA, the CDR3 is TGTGCCAGCAGCATCCGGACTAGCTCCACCGGGGAGCTGTTTTTT. The full variable domain, completed using reference TRBV7-9 and TRBJ2-2, is DTGVSQNPRHKITKRGQNVTFRCDPISEHNRLYWYRQTLGQGPEFLTYFQNEAQLEKSRLLSDRFSAERPKGSFSTLEIQRTEQGDSAMYLCASSIRTSSTGELFFGEGSRLTVL.

The chain has TRBV7-9 and TRBJ1-2; a possible D gene is TRBD1 (5 bases). Germline CDR1 SEHNR, CDR2 FQNEAQ (reference sequence). The length of the CDR3 is 15 residues. The V gene lost 4 bases and the J gene lost 6 bases, with 18 bases spanning the gap. The CDR3 DNA reads as TGTGCCAGCAGCTATGGAAGAAGGGGTGAAGATGGCTACACCTTC. This codes for CASSYGRRGEDGYTF.

CDR3 protein: CASSLSSGGLGDNEQFF. DNA of the CDR3: TGTGCCAGCAGCTTATCCAGCGGGGGGTTAGGCGACAATGAGCAGTTCTTC. The J gene is TRBJ2-1, the V gene TRBV11-2; 9 nucleotides agree with TRBD2. CDR3 length: 17 residues. V lost 2 bases to trimming and J lost 5 bases; unmatched junction nucleotides: 10. Germline CDR1 reads SGHAT; CDR2 reads FQNNGV.

This rearrangement joins TRBV7-3 to TRBJ2-3, with 8 bases matching TRBD2. Germline assignment: CDR1 SGHTA and CDR2 FQGTGA. CDR3 length: 15 amino acids. After removal of 3 bases from V and 1 base from J, the junction contained 3 bases not matched to a gene. The CDR3 reads CASSLPTSGTDTQYF. CDR3 DNA sequence: TGTGCCAGCAGCTTGCCGACTAGCGGCACAGATACGCAGTATTTT. Using reference TRBV7-3 and TRBJ2-3 for the parts outside the CDR3, the full variable domain is GAGVSQTPSNKVTEKGKYVELRCDPISGHTALYWYRQSLGQGPEFLIYFQGTGAADDSGLPNDRFFAVRPEGSVSTLKIQRTERGDSAVYLCASSLPTSGTDTQYFGPGTRLTVL.

J is TRBJ1-2 and V is TRBV5-4, with 8 bases lining up with TRBD1. V shed 0 bases, J shed 4 bases, and the junction held 2 bases outside the gene matches. CDR1 is SGHNT, CDR2 YYREEE, per germline (reference sequence). The CDR3 totals 14 residues. The CDR3 is CASSLVGTGYGYTF. DNA for the CDR3: TGTGCCAGCAGCTTGGTAGGGACAGGCTATGGCTACACCTTC.

This chain joins TRBV4-1 and TRBJ2-7, with D possibly being TRBD2 (5 bases). The germline V gene has CDR1 MGHRA and CDR2 YSYEKL. This CDR3 region has 15 residues. Trimming took off 0 bases at V and 1 base at J, with 10 bases between the two ends. The CDR3, as DNA: TGCGCCAGCAGCCAAGATCTCGCGGGTTCCTACGAGCAGTACTTC. This translates into CASSQDLAGSYEQYF.

This chain links TRBV28 with TRBJ1-5; D is possibly TRBD1 (6 bases). V was pared by 2 bases and J by 5 bases, with 10 bases between. CDR1 and CDR2 (germline): MDHEN, SYDVKM. This CDR3 has 14 amino acids. DNA for the CDR3: TGTGCCAGCAGTTTAGAGCAGGGGTATCAGCCCCAGCATTTT. Its protein is CASSLEQGYQPQHF.

The V gene is TRBV5-6, the J gene TRBJ1-5; no clear D gene. CDR3 size: 15 residues. Trimming pared 2 bases from V and 2 bases from J, leaving 11 bases between. Germline loops: CDR1 SGHDT, CDR2 YYEEEE. For the CDR3, the DNA is TGTGCCAGCAGCTTAGGTACGACTCGCAATCAGCCCCAGCATTTT. This encodes CASSLGTTRNQPQHF.

The V and J genes are TRBV5-1 and TRBJ2-3; 11 positions match TRBD2. Germline CDR1 and CDR2: SGHRS and YFSETQ. The CDR3 length is 18 residues. The V gene end was trimmed by 1 base and the J gene end by 2 bases; junction bases not matched to a gene: 9. The CDR3 DNA is TGCGCCAGCAGCTTGAGATATAGCGGGGGGGCCTCCACAGATACGCAGTATTTT. It translates to CASSLRYSGGASTDTQYF.

V gene TRBV19 combines with J gene TRBJ1-1, with D possibly TRBD1 on 6 matching bases. Germline V lookup: CDR1 LNHDA, CDR2 SQIVND (reference sequence). The CDR3 totals 15 residues. Between the trimmed V and J ends, which lost 6 bases and 5 bases, there was a span of 19 bases. In nucleotides, the CDR3 is TGTGCCAGTAGGGGGGCCCCTAAGTCGAGTACTGAAGCTTTCTTT. Protein: CASRGAPKSSTEAFF.

The V and J genes are TRBV28 and TRBJ1-5; the D gene is possibly TRBD1 (5 bases). V lost 8 bases and J lost 4, with 18 bases in between. Germline values: CDR1 MDHEN, CDR2 SYDVKM. This CDR3 comprises 15 residues. The CDR3 reads CASRVGGEGNQPQHF. The CDR3 coding sequence is TGTGCCAGCCGGGTTGGGGGGGAAGGTAATCAGCCCCAGCATTTT. The variable domain in full, with the rest retrieved from reference TRBV28 and TRBJ1-5, is DVKVTQSSRYLVKRTGEKVFLECVQDMDHENMFWYRQDPGLGLRLIYFSYDVKMKEKGDIPEGYSVSREKKERFSLILESASTNQTSMYLCASRVGGEGNQPQHFGDGTRLSIL.

This clone has a single count. The rearrangement links TRBV10-1 to TRBJ1-2; D may be TRBD1 (6 bases). Trimming pared 5 bases from V and 4 bases from J, leaving 11 bases between. Germline CDR1 is WNHNN and CDR2 is SYGVQD (reference sequence). This CDR3 has 13 residues. The DNA for the CDR3 is TGCGCCAGCAGTCCCGGGACAAGCTATGGCTACACCTTC. It encodes CASSPGTSYGYTF.

This chain links TRBV7-2 with TRBJ1-3; D unclear. Trimming cost V 0 bases and J 5 bases, with 5 bases left between them. CDR3 length: 13 residues. From germline, CDR1 is SGHTA and CDR2 FQGNSA. This chain's CDR3 is CASSLANRNTIYF. The CDR3 DNA sequence: TGTGCCAGCAGCTTAGCCAATCGAAACACCATATATTTT.

CDR3 amino acids: CASSLDRGNEKLFF. CDR3 sequence (DNA): TGTGCCAGCAGCTTAGATCGGGGTAATGAAAAACTGTTTTTT. The V and J genes are TRBV11-2 and TRBJ1-4; D is ambiguous. CDR1 and CDR2 from the germline V gene are SGHAT and FQNNGV. The CDR3 is 14 residues long. The V gene lost 0 bases and the J gene lost 4 bases, with 6 bases spanning the gap.

This clone occurred once. The chain uses TRBV5-6 and TRBJ1-1; TRBD1 aligns across 7 bases. Germline V gene sequence: CDR1 SGHDT, CDR2 YYEEEE. This CDR3 is built from 15 residues. V lost 4 bases and J lost 1; bases outside the gene matches: 7. Here the CDR3 DNA reads TGTGCCAGCAGCCTACAGGGGAAGGGGAACACTGAAGCTTTCTTT. Translating gives CASSLQGKGNTEAFF. The full variable domain, in which reference TRBV5-6 and TRBJ1-1 provide the parts outside the CDR3, is DAGVTQSPTHLIKTRGQQVTLRCSPKSGHDTVSWYQQALGQGPQFIFQYYEEEERQRGNFPDRFSGHQFPNYSSELNVNALLLGDSALYLCASSLQGKGNTEAFFGQGTRLTVV.